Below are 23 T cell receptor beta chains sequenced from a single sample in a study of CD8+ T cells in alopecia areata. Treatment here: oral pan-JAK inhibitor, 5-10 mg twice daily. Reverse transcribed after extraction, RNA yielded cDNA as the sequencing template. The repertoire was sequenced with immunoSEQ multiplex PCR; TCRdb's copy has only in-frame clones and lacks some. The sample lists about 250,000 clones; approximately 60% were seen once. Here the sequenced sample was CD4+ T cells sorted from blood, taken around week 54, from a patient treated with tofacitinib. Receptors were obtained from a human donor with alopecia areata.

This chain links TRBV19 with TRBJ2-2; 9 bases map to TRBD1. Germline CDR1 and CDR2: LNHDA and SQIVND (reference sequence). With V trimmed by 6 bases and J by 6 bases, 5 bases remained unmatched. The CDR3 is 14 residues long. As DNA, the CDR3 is TGTGCCAGTAGAGGGGACAGGGAGTCCGGGGAGCTGTTTTTT. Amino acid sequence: CASRGDRESGELFF.

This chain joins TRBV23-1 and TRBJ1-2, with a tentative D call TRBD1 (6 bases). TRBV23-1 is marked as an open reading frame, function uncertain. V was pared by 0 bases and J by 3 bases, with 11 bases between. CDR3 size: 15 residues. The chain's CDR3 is CASSQSGQGHYGYTF. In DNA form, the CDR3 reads TGCGCCAGCAGTCAATCGGGGCAGGGGCACTATGGCTACACCTTC.

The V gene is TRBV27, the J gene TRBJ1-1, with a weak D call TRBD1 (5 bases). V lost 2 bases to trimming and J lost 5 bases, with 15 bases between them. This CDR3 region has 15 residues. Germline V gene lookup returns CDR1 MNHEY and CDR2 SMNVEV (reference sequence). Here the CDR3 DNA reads TGTGCCAGCAGTTTACCGGGCAGGGTCGGTACTGAAGCTTTCTTT. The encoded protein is CASSLPGRVGTEAFF.

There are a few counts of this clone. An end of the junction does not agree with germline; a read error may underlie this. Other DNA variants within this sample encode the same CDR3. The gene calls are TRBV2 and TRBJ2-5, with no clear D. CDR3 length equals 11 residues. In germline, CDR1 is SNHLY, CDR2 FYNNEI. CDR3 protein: CASSYQETQYF. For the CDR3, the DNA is TGTGCCAGCAGCTACCAGGAGACCCAGTACTTC.

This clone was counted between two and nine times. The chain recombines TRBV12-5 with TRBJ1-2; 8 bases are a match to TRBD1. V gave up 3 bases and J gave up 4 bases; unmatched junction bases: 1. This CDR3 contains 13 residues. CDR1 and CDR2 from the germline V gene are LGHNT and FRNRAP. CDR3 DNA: TGTGCTAGTGGTTTTGGACAGGGCTATGGCTACACCTTC. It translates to CASGFGQGYGYTF.

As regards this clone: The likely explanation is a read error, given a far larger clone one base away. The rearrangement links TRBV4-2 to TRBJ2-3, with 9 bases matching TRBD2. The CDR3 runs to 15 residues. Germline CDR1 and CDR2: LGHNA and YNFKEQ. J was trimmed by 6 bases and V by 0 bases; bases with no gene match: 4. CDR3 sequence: CASSQERGGPDTQYF. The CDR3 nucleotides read TGTGCCAGCAGCCAAGAGCGGGGGGGCCCGGATACGCAGTATTTT.

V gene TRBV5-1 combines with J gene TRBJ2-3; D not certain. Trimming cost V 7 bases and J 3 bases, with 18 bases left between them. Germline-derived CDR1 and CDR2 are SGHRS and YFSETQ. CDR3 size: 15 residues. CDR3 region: CASGKRYFSTDTQYF. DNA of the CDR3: TGCGCCAGCGGCAAACGTTATTTTAGTACAGATACGCAGTATTTT.

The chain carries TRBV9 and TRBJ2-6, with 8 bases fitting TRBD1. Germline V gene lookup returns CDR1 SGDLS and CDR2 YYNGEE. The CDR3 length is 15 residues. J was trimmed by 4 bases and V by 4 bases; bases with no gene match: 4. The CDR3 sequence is CASSQGAGGANVLTF. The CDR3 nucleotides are TGTGCCAGCAGCCAGGGGGCAGGAGGGGCCAACGTCCTGACTTTC.

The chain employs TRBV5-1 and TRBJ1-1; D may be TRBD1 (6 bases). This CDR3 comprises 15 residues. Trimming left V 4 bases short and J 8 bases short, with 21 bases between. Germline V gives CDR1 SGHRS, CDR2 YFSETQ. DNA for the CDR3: TGCGCCAGCAGCCCCCGGGACACCCAAGCATCCGAAGCTTTCTTT. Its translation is CASSPRDTQASEAFF.

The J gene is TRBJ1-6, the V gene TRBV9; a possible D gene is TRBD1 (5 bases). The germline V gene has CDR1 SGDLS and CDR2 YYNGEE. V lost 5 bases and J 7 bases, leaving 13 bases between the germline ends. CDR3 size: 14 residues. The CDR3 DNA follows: TGTGCCAGCAGAGAAGGACGGGGGAATTCACCCCTCCACTTT. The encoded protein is CASREGRGNSPLHF.

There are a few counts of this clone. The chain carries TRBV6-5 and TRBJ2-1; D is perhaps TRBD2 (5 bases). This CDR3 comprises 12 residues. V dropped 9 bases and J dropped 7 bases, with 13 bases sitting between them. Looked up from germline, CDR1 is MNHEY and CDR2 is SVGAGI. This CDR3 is CASRGPVNEQFF. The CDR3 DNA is TGTGCCAGTCGAGGGCCGGTGAATGAGCAGTTCTTC.

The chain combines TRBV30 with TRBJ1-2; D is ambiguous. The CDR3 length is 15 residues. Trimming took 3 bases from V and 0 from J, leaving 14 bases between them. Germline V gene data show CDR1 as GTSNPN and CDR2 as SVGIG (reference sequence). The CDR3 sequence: CAWRTWAVANYGYTF. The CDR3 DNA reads TGTGCCTGGAGAACTTGGGCAGTCGCTAACTATGGCTACACCTTC.

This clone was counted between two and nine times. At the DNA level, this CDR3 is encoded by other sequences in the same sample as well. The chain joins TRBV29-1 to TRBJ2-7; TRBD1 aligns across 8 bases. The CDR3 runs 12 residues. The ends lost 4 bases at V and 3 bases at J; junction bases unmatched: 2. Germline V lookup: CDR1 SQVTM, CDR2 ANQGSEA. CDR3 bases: TGCAGCGTTGGGACAGGGAGCTACGAGCAGTACTTC. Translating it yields CSVGTGSYEQYF.

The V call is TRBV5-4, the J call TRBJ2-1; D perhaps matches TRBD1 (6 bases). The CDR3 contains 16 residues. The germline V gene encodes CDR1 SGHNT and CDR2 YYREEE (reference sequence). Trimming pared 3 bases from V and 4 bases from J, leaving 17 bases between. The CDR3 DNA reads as TGTGCCAGCAGCTCCAGCCGGGACACCCCTTACAATGAGCAGTTCTTC. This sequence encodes CASSSSRDTPYNEQFF. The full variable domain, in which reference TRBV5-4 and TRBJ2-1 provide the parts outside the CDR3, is ETGVTQSPTHLIKTRGQQVTLRCSSQSGHNTVSWYQQALGQGPQFIFQYYREEENGRGNFPPRFSGLQFPNYSSELNVNALELDDSALYLCASSSSRDTPYNEQFFGPGTRLTVL.

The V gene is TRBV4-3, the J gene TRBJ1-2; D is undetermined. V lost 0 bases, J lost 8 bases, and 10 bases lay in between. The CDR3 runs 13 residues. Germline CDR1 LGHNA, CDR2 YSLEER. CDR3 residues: CASSQDMERGYTF. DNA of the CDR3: TGCGCCAGCAGCCAAGATATGGAGCGGGGCTACACCTTC.

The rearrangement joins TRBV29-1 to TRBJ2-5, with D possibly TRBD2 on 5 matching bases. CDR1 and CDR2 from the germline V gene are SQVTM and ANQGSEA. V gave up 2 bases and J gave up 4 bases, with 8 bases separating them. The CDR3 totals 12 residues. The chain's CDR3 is CSVERGPETQYF. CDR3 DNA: TGCAGCGTTGAACGCGGGCCAGAGACCCAGTACTTC. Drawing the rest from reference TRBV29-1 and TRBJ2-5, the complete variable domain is SAVISQKPSRDICQRGTSLTIQCQVDSQVTMMFWYRQQPGQSLTLIATANQGSEATYESGFVIDKFPISRPNLTFSTLTVSNMSPEDSSIYLCSVERGPETQYFGPGTRLLVL.

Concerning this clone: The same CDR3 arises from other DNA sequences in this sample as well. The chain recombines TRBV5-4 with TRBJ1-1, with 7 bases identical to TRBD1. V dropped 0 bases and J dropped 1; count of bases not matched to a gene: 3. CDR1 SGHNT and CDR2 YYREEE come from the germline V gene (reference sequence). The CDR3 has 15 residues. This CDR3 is CASSLERGRNTEAFF. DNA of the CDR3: TGTGCCAGCAGCTTGGAAAGGGGGCGGAACACTGAAGCTTTCTTT.

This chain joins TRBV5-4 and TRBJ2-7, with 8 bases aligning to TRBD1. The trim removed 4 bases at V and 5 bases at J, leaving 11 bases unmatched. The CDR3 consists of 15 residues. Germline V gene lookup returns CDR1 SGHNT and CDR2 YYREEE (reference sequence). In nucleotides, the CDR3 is TGTGCCAGCAGCCCCCCCGGGACAGGCCCCCACGAGCAGTACTTC. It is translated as CASSPPGTGPHEQYF.

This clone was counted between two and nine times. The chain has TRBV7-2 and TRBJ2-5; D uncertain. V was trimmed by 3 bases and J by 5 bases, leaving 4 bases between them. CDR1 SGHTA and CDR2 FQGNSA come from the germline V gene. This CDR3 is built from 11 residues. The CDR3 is CASSFDETQYF. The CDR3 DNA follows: TGTGCCAGCAGCTTTGATGAGACCCAGTACTTC.

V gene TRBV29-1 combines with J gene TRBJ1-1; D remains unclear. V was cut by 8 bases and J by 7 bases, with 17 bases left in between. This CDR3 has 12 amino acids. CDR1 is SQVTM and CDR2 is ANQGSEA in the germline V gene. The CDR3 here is CSSTAVKNEAFF. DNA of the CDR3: TGCAGCTCCACTGCAGTCAAAAATGAAGCTTTCTTT.

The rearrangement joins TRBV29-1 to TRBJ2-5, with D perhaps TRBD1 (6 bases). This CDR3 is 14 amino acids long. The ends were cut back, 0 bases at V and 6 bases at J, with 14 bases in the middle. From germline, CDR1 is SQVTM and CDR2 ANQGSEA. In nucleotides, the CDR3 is TGCAGCGTTGAAGATCAGGGGACGCACCAGACCCAGTACTTC. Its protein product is CSVEDQGTHQTQYF.

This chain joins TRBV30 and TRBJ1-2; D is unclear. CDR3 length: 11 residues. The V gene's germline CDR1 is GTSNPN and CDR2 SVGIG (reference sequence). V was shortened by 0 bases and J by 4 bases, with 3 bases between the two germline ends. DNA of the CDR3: TGTGCCTGGAGTGTAGCCTATGGCTACACCTTC. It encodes CAWSVAYGYTF. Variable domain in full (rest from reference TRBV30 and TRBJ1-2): SQTIHQWPATLVQPVGSPLSLECTVEGTSNPNLYWYRQAAGRGLQLLFYSVGIGQISSEVPQNLSASRPQDRQFILSSKKLLLSDSGFYLCAWSVAYGYTFGSGTRLTVV.

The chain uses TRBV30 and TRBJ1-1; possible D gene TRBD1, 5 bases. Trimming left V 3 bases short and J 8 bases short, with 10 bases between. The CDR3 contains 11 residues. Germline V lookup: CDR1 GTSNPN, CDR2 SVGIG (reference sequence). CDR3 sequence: CAWSAGGEAFF. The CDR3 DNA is TGTGCCTGGAGCGCCGGGGGAGAAGCTTTCTTT.